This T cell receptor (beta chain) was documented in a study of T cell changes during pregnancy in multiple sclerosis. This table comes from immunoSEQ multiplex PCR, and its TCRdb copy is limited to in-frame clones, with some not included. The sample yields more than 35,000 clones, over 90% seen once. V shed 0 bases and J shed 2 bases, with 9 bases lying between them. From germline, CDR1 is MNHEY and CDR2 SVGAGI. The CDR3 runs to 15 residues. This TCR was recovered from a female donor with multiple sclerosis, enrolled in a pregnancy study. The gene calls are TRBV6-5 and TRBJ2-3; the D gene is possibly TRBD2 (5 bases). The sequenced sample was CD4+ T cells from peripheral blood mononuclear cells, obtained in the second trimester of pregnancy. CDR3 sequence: CASSYSPGFTDTQYF. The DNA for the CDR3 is TGTGCCAGCAGTTACTCTCCGGGATTCACAGATACGCAGTATTTT.